This record covers a single TCR beta chain. The data were obtained in a study of blood T cell repertoires in COVID-19. The wider study: The origin of the acute and convalescent COVID-19 samples was the United States, Italy and Spain. T cells, B-cell-depleted T cells, or PBMCs provided the cDNA or gDNA that served as material.

Source study methods: Nucleated cell counts were estimated from reference gene primer amplification. The assay was immunoSEQ multiplex PCR, and TCRdb's table has in-frame clones only and misses some. The V and J calls and clone size are taken from that table; D and trimming were inferred from the DNA. This table holds around 130,000 clones, around 87% found once. Germline CDR1 MDHEN, CDR2 SYDVKM. The V gene lost 4 bases and the J gene lost 2 bases, with 8 bases spanning the gap. CDR3 length: 14 amino acids. The clonotype comes from a man in his 70s with active COVID-19. Sequencing was performed on peripheral blood. The rearrangement joins TRBV28 to TRBJ2-2; D is perhaps TRBD2 (5 bases). CDR3 sequence: CASSYLANTGELFF. In DNA, the CDR3 is TGTGCCAGCAGTTATCTAGCAAACACCGGGGAGCTGTTTTTT.